What follows are 30 T cell receptor beta chains derived from one specimen sequenced in a study of blood T cell repertoires in COVID-19. TCRdb's table, derived via immunoSEQ multiplex PCR, lists solely in-frame clones and lacks some. The repertoire holds about 380,000 clones, with roughly 86% as singletons. Sequenced: peripheral blood. These receptors originate from a human donor with acute or convalescent COVID-19. The donor label of this sample is uncertain.

The chain recombines TRBV5-6 with TRBJ1-1; tentative D call: TRBD1 (6 bases). The CDR3 extends over 16 amino acids. Germline V lookup: CDR1 SGHDT, CDR2 YYEEEE. The V end lost 3 bases, the J end lost 3 bases, and 18 bases lay between the germline ends. DNA of the CDR3: TGTGCCAGCAGCTACCGGGCGGTGGGGGCTCACACTGAAGCTTTCTTT. It encodes CASSYRAVGAHTEAFF.

V and J are TRBV19 and TRBJ1-1, with 10 bases fitting TRBD1. From germline, CDR1 is LNHDA and CDR2 SQIVND (reference sequence). The ends lost 3 bases at V and 6 bases at J; junction bases unmatched: 4. CDR3 size: 14 residues. CDR3 sequence: CASSMGDRGSEAFF. The CDR3 DNA is TGTGCCAGTAGTATGGGGGACAGGGGCTCTGAAGCTTTCTTT.

The chain carries TRBV30 and TRBJ2-2, with 12 positions matching TRBD2. With V trimmed by 3 bases and J by 4 bases, 9 bases remained unmatched. This CDR3 contains 17 residues. Germline lookup yields CDR1 GTSNPN and CDR2 SVGIG (reference sequence). CDR3 nucleotide sequence: TGTGCCTGGAGCCCCCTCGGACTAGCGGGACGCACCGGGGAGCTGTTTTTT. It is translated as CAWSPLGLAGRTGELFF.

The chain links TRBV18 to TRBJ1-1, with 8 bases matching TRBD1. Germline loops: CDR1 KGHSH, CDR2 LQKENI. Trimming took 6 bases from V and 6 from J; bases not matched to a gene: 6. The CDR3 has 13 amino acids. The CDR3 loop is CASSPMTGAEAFF. The CDR3 DNA is TGTGCCAGCTCTCCGATGACAGGGGCTGAAGCTTTCTTT.

The genes are TRBV19 and TRBJ1-5, with D possibly being TRBD1 (6 bases). CDR3 length: 15 residues. The germline V gene has CDR1 LNHDA and CDR2 SQIVND (reference sequence). The V end lost 1 base, the J end lost 7 bases, and 14 bases lay between the germline ends. The CDR3 region is CASSIADTGIQPQHF. The CDR3 DNA follows: TGTGCCAGTAGTATAGCTGATACAGGGATACAGCCCCAGCATTTT.

With respect to this clone: At the DNA level, this CDR3 is encoded by other sequences in the same sample as well. V gene TRBV3-1 (or the pseudogene TRBV3-2) combines with J gene TRBJ2-7; D not resolved. Trimming pared 2 bases from V and 6 bases from J, leaving 5 bases between. CDR3 size: 11 residues. The V gene's germline CDR1 is LGHDT and CDR2 YNNKEL (reference sequence). The CDR3 coding sequence is TGTGCCAGCAGCCAATCTCGCGAGCAGTACTTC. Protein product: CASSQSREQYF.

J is TRBJ1-6 and V is TRBV5-6; D gene ambiguous. CDR3 size: 13 residues. CDR1 is SGHDT, CDR2 YYEEEE, per germline. V was pared by 6 bases and J by 0 bases, with 4 bases between. The CDR3 coding sequence is TGTGCCAGCACTTACTCCTATAATTCACCCCTCCACTTT. This codes for CASTYSYNSPLHF.

The rearrangement joins TRBV6-5 to TRBJ2-1; TRBD1 agrees at 9 bases. The V gene's germline CDR1 is MNHEY and CDR2 SVGAGI. Germline trimming cut 6 bases from V and 7 bases from J; bases unmatched to any gene: 7. The CDR3 is 14 residues long. In DNA, the CDR3 is TGTGCCAGCAGCGGACAGGGGTCGAGGAATGAGCAGTTCTTC. Its protein product is CASSGQGSRNEQFF.

CDR3 nucleotides: TGTGCCAGCTCACTTATGGAGGGGCTTGGGACTGAAGCTTTCTTT. It yields the protein CASSLMEGLGTEAFF. The rearrangement links TRBV18 to TRBJ1-1, with TRBD1 as a possible D gene (5 bases). Germline CDR1 KGHSH, CDR2 LQKENI. The germline V and J ends were trimmed by 4 bases and 5 bases, with 17 bases remaining between them. The CDR3 runs to 15 residues.

V gene TRBV28 combines with J gene TRBJ1-2; the D is unclear. This CDR3 spans 14 amino acids. Per the germline V gene, CDR1 is MDHEN and CDR2 is SYDVKM. Trimming removed 1 base from V and 0 bases from J, with 6 bases in between. The CDR3 sequence is CASSLLQPNYGYTF. The CDR3 nucleotides read TGTGCCAGCAGTTTATTACAGCCTAACTATGGCTACACCTTC.

The V call is TRBV5-8, the J call TRBJ1-2; tentative D call: TRBD1 (5 bases). Deletions cut 4 bases from V and 8 bases from J, with 24 bases between. The CDR3 spans 16 residues. In germline, CDR1 is SGHTS, CDR2 YDEGEE. The CDR3 here is CASSRLTGTLQLGYTF. The CDR3 DNA reads TGTGCCAGCAGCAGGCTAACAGGAACCCTGCAGTTAGGCTACACCTTC.

This clone occurred a few times. The chain carries TRBV6-5 and TRBJ1-1, with TRBD1 matching over 9 bases. Losses at the gene ends were 6 bases for V and 5 bases for J; bases not matched to a gene: 7. The length of the CDR3 is 14 residues. The germline CDR1 and CDR2 sequences are MNHEY and SVGAGI. CDR3 nucleotide sequence: TGTGCCAGCAGCTTGGGACAGGGTGGTACTGAAGCTTTCTTT. It translates to CASSLGQGGTEAFF.

This chain joins TRBV18 and TRBJ1-1; 8 bases align to TRBD1. CDR3 length: 16 residues. CDR1 KGHSH and CDR2 LQKENI come from the germline V gene. Trimming removed 10 bases from V and 0 bases from J; junction bases left unmatched: 13. As DNA, the CDR3 is TGTGCCACCCTACCACTTAGGACAGGGCTGAACACTGAAGCTTTCTTT. Translation gives CATLPLRTGLNTEAFF.

J is TRBJ1-2 and V is TRBV14, with unresolved D. CDR1 and CDR2 (germline): SGHDN, FVKESK. The CDR3 is 13 residues long. Trimming stripped 0 bases from V and 8 bases from J, with 10 bases between. The CDR3 DNA reads TGTGCCAGCAGCCAAGACAGAGTGGGCGGCTACACCTTC. Translating gives CASSQDRVGGYTF.

The chain employs TRBV11-2 and TRBJ1-1; tentative D call: TRBD1 (5 bases). The germline V and J ends were trimmed by 5 bases and 8 bases, with 15 bases remaining between them. Germline lookup yields CDR1 SGHAT and CDR2 FQNNGV. The CDR3 is 13 residues long. CDR3 amino acids: CASSRTFGSEAFF. The CDR3 DNA reads as TGTGCCAGCAGCAGGACATTCGGGAGCGAAGCTTTCTTT.

The chain employs TRBV7-9 and TRBJ2-5; no reliable D call. Germline assignment: CDR1 SEHNR and CDR2 FQNEAQ (reference sequence). Trimming stripped 5 bases from V and 2 bases from J, with 12 bases between. The CDR3 consists of 14 residues. The CDR3 spells CASSPNRYQETQYF. DNA for the CDR3: TGTGCCAGCAGCCCTAACAGATATCAAGAGACCCAGTACTTC. The whole variable domain, filled in from reference TRBV7-9 and TRBJ2-5, reads DTGVSQNPRHKITKRGQNVTFRCDPISEHNRLYWYRQTLGQGPEFLTYFQNEAQLEKSRLLSDRFSAERPKGSFSTLEIQRTEQGDSAMYLCASSPNRYQETQYFGPGTRLLVL.

The V gene is TRBV7-2, the J gene TRBJ2-3; D unresolved. V lost 7 bases, J lost 2 bases, and 16 bases lay in between. Germline V lookup: CDR1 SGHTA, CDR2 FQGNSA. The length of the CDR3 is 15 residues. The CDR3 region is CASTPGPGPTDTQYF. CDR3 sequence (DNA): TGTGCCAGCACTCCTGGGCCCGGTCCCACAGATACGCAGTATTTT.

This sequence joins TRBV6-5 and TRBJ2-1; TRBD2 agrees at 8 bases. This CDR3 spans 16 amino acids. The J segment lost 1 base and the V segment lost 4 bases, leaving 6 bases of the junction unmatched. Germline CDR1 and CDR2: MNHEY and SVGAGI. The CDR3 coding sequence is TGTGCCAGCAGTTCATCGGGGGGGCTTTCCTACAATGAGCAGTTCTTC. Translation gives CASSSSGGLSYNEQFF.

The chain recombines TRBV5-8 with TRBJ2-1, with TRBD2 matching 10 bases. V shed 4 bases and J 5 bases; nucleotides not matched to a gene: 6. CDR3 size: 15 residues. CDR1 is SGHTS and CDR2 is YDEGEE in the germline V gene. The CDR3 region is CASSPMGLANNEQFF. Written as DNA, the CDR3 is TGTGCCAGCAGCCCTATGGGACTAGCGAACAATGAGCAGTTCTTC. The full variable domain, with the rest looked up from reference TRBV5-8 and TRBJ2-1, is EAGVTQSPTHLIKTRGQQATLRCSPISGHTSVYWYQQALGLGLQFLLWYDEGEERNRGNFPPRFSGRQFPNYSSELNVNALELEDSALYLCASSPMGLANNEQFFGPGTRLTVL.

The chain carries TRBV2 and TRBJ1-2; the D is unclear. Germline CDR1 SNHLY, CDR2 FYNNEI. Deletions cut 10 bases from V and 8 bases from J, with 20 bases between. The CDR3 totals 13 residues. For the CDR3, the DNA is TGTGCCAACAAGCGGGGATCCTTTGGGGGCTACACCTTC. Translation gives CANKRGSFGGYTF.

The V call is TRBV6-5, the J call TRBJ1-3; TRBD1 aligns across 9 bases. This CDR3 comprises 15 residues. V trimming: 4 bases; J trimming: 1 base; junction bases outside the gene matches: 2. Germline lookup yields CDR1 MNHEY and CDR2 SVGAGI. CDR3 residues: CASSFDRGSGNTIYF. The CDR3 DNA reads TGTGCCAGCAGTTTCGACAGGGGGTCTGGAAACACCATATATTTT.

The V and J genes are TRBV7-2 and TRBJ2-7, with D possibly TRBD2 on 5 matching bases. Germline V gives CDR1 SGHTA, CDR2 FQGNSA. The CDR3 sequence is 14 residues long. The V end was cut by 5 bases, the J end by 4 bases, with 15 bases between. DNA of the CDR3: TGTGCCAGCAGCCCAGCAGGACTTCAATACGAGCAGTACTTC. Amino acid sequence: CASSPAGLQYEQYF.

The rearrangement joins TRBV5-1 to TRBJ2-2; weak D call: TRBD2 (5 bases). V lost 1 base and J 3 bases, leaving 10 bases between the germline ends. Per the germline V gene, CDR1 is SGHRS and CDR2 is YFSETQ. CDR3 length equals 15 residues. The CDR3, as DNA: TGCGCCAGCAGCTTGTTACGGGGAGACACCGGGGAGCTGTTTTTT. It encodes CASSLLRGDTGELFF. Looking up the rest from reference TRBV5-1 and TRBJ2-2 gives the full variable domain: KAGVTQTPRYLIKTRGQQVTLSCSPISGHRSVSWYQQTPGQGLQFLFEYFSETQRNKGNFPGRFSGRQFSNSRSEMNVSTLELGDSALYLCASSLLRGDTGELFFGEGSRLTVL.

Of note for this clone: The same CDR3 also results from other DNA sequences found in this sample. In DNA form, the CDR3 reads TGTGCCAGCAGTTCCCGGACAGGGAATTCACCCCTCCACTTT. Protein sequence: CASSSRTGNSPLHF. The chain recombines TRBV6-5 with TRBJ1-6; 8 positions match TRBD1. The CDR3 totals 14 residues. The germline CDR1 and CDR2 sequences are MNHEY and SVGAGI. V gave up 4 bases and J gave up 7 bases; unmatched junction bases: 3.

The V call is TRBV5-1, the J call TRBJ1-6; weak D call: TRBD1 (6 bases). With 0 bases removed from V and 8 bases from J, the gap between germline ends came to 15 bases. The CDR3 is 16 amino acids. The V gene's germline CDR1 is SGHRS and CDR2 YFSETQ. CDR3 bases: TGCGCCAGCAGCTTGGGGAGAGCAGGGGCGTATTCACCCCTCCACTTT. Amino acids: CASSLGRAGAYSPLHF.

The chain joins TRBV19 to TRBJ2-1; TRBD1 aligns across 7 bases. Germline V gives CDR1 LNHDA, CDR2 SQIVND (reference sequence). The V gene end was trimmed by 6 bases and the J gene end by 4 bases; junction bases not matched to a gene: 9. CDR3 length equals 15 residues. The CDR3, as DNA: TGTGCCAGTAGGACTACCGGGACAGCTTACAATGAGCAGTTCTTC. Translation: CASRTTGTAYNEQFF.

This chain connects TRBV18 to TRBJ2-7; maybe TRBD1 (5 bases). Germline V gives CDR1 KGHSH, CDR2 LQKENI. The CDR3 runs 16 residues. V was clipped by 1 base and J by 3 bases, with 16 bases between them. The CDR3 loop is CASSPLRANNDYEQYF. As DNA, the CDR3 is TGTGCCAGCTCACCACTCAGGGCAAACAATGACTACGAGCAGTACTTC.

The chain is built from TRBV4-1 and TRBJ2-1; D possibly corresponds to TRBD2 (5 bases). The CDR3 is made up of 15 amino acids. Per germline, CDR1 MGHRA and CDR2 YSYEKL. V was shortened by 4 bases and J by 4 bases, with 14 bases between the two germline ends. CDR3 bases: TGCGCCAGCAGCCGGACCTGGACTTCTTACAATGAGCAGTTCTTC. The encoded protein is CASSRTWTSYNEQFF.

This chain connects TRBV5-1 to TRBJ2-3; 7 nucleotides agree with TRBD2. The CDR3 loop spans 14 amino acids. CDR1 and CDR2 from the germline V gene are SGHRS and YFSETQ. Trimming cost V 0 bases and J 5 bases; bases outside gene matches: 3. CDR3 region: CASSLGAGVDTQYF. The CDR3, as DNA: TGCGCCAGCAGCTTGGGGGCGGGGGTAGATACGCAGTATTTT.

The V gene is TRBV18, the J gene TRBJ2-1; 8 bases align to TRBD2. The CDR3 extends over 15 amino acids. Losses at the gene ends were 3 bases for V and 0 bases for J; bases not matched to a gene: 1. CDR1 is KGHSH, CDR2 LQKENI, per germline. This CDR3 reads CASSPAGGSYNEQFF. The DNA for the CDR3 is TGTGCCAGCTCACCTGCGGGGGGCTCCTACAATGAGCAGTTCTTC. The entire variable domain, with the rest obtained from reference TRBV18 and TRBJ2-1, is as follows: NAGVMQNPRHLVRRRGQEARLRCSPMKGHSHVYWYRQLPEEGLKFMVYLQKENIIDESGMPKERFSAEFPKEGPSILRIQQVVRGDSAAYFCASSPAGGSYNEQFFGPGTRLTVL.